The 9 T cell receptor beta chains given below trace back to one sample, sequenced in a study of blood T cell repertoires in COVID-19. Only in-frame clones appear in the TCRdb table, and some are missing; sequencing was by immunoSEQ multiplex PCR. Among around 230,000 clones listed, 70% to 85% were seen once. The sequenced sample consisted of PBMCs or T cells enriched from blood (not recorded which). These receptors were obtained from a middle-aged man who had recovered from COVID-19.

The chain uses TRBV5-1 and TRBJ1-3; 8 bases map to TRBD1. Germline loops: CDR1 SGHRS, CDR2 YFSETQ. J was trimmed by 3 bases and V by 3 bases; bases with no gene match: 2. The CDR3 totals 14 residues. As DNA, the CDR3 is TGCGCCAGCAGCTCGACAGGGGATGGAAACACCATATATTTT. It is translated as CASSSTGDGNTIYF. The full variable domain, with the rest looked up from reference TRBV5-1 and TRBJ1-3, is KAGVTQTPRYLIKTRGQQVTLSCSPISGHRSVSWYQQTPGQGLQFLFEYFSETQRNKGNFPGRFSGRQFSNSRSEMNVSTLELGDSALYLCASSSTGDGNTIYFGEGSWLTVV.

In its sample, this clone was seen once. CDR3 region: CASSLRAADTQYF. DNA for the CDR3: TGTGCCAGCAGCTTGAGAGCGGCGGATACGCAGTATTTT. This chain connects TRBV5-4 to TRBJ2-3; perhaps TRBD2 as D (5 bases). Trimming removed 1 base at V and 6 bases at J, with 9 bases between. This CDR3 has 13 residues. Germline CDR1 reads SGHNT; CDR2 reads YYREEE (reference sequence).

This clone was counted once. CDR3 sequence (DNA): TGTGCCAGCAGCCAAACTACCGGGACTAGCGGGGGGGGAGAAAACATTCAGTACTTC. Translated: CASSQTTGTSGGGENIQYF. This rearrangement joins TRBV3-1 (or the pseudogene TRBV3-2) to TRBJ2-4; TRBD2 matches 16 bases. This CDR3 contains 19 residues. V lost 2 bases to trimming and J lost 5 bases; unmatched junction nucleotides: 9. Germline CDR1 LGHDT, CDR2 YNNKEL (reference sequence).

The rearrangement links TRBV28 to TRBJ1-6, with TRBD1 matching 7 bases. Trimming at V came to 2 bases and at J to 0 bases, leaving 4 bases not matched to a gene. Germline V gives CDR1 MDHEN, CDR2 SYDVKM. The CDR3 extends over 17 amino acids. The CDR3 region has the DNA TGTGCCAGCAGTTTAGTGGGACAGAGCTCCTATAATTCACCCCTCCACTTT. Translating it yields CASSLVGQSSYNSPLHF. Full variable domain (rest looked up from reference TRBV28 and TRBJ1-6): DVKVTQSSRYLVKRTGEKVFLECVQDMDHENMFWYRQDPGLGLRLIYFSYDVKMKEKGDIPEGYSVSREKKERFSLILESASTNQTSMYLCASSLVGQSSYNSPLHFGNGTRLTVT.

The chain is built from TRBV27 and TRBJ1-2; D unclear. The CDR3 runs to 14 residues. Germline V gives CDR1 MNHEY, CDR2 SMNVEV (reference sequence). Trimming cost V 5 bases and J 5 bases, with 15 bases left between them. The CDR3 loop is CASSTDYRRYGYTF. The CDR3 region has the DNA TGTGCCAGCAGTACGGACTACCGGCGATATGGCTACACCTTC.

This clone was observed a single time. This sequence joins TRBV14 and TRBJ2-1; D is unresolved. The germline gives CDR1 SGHDN, CDR2 FVKESK. With 4 bases removed from V and 6 bases from J, the gap between germline ends came to 16 bases. CDR3 length: 15 amino acids. CDR3 sequence reads: CASSPLILAFNEQFF. CDR3 DNA: TGTGCCAGCAGCCCCTTGATCCTGGCCTTCAATGAGCAGTTCTTC.

In its sample, this clone was seen a few times. The genes are TRBV7-9 and TRBJ1-4; 9 nucleotides match TRBD1. Trimming cost V 1 base and J 8 bases; bases outside gene matches: 14. The CDR3 is 18 amino acids. From germline, CDR1 is SEHNR and CDR2 FQNEAQ (reference sequence). Written as DNA, the CDR3 is TGTGCCAGCAGCTTAGGAACCTCCACAGGGGGCGAGGGGGAAAAACTGTTTTTT. Protein: CASSLGTSTGGEGEKLFF.

The rearrangement uses TRBV10-1 and TRBJ2-7, with D unresolved. Per the germline V gene, CDR1 is WNHNN and CDR2 is SYGVQD (reference sequence). The V and J ends lost 6 bases and 1 base respectively, with 16 bases between them. The CDR3 spans 15 residues. The CDR3 bases are TGCGCCAGCAGGTTTCTGACTGCTATTTCCTACGAGCAGTACTTC. It is translated as CASRFLTAISYEQYF.

This clone has only a few counts. The CDR3 sequence is CATSDLQYPGWQFF. CDR3 nucleotides: TGTGCCACCAGTGATTTGCAATACCCCGGGTGGCAGTTCTTC. The V call is TRBV24-1, the J call TRBJ2-1, with unresolved D. Trimming took 0 bases from V and 12 from J, leaving 14 bases between them. The CDR3 contains 14 residues. CDR1 and CDR2 from the germline V gene are KGHDR and SFDVKD.